These T cell receptor beta chains were read from a single sample in a study of glioma-infiltrating T cells. One entry per CDR3 protein results from TCRdb running MiXCR on the multiplex PCR reads. The table includes around 10,000 distinct CDR3 sequences, under 60% detected once. What was sequenced was glioma tissue, nonneoplastic brain tissue, or PBMCs (not recorded which). Source of these receptors: a human donor with low-grade glioma or glioblastoma, undergoing nonglioma brain surgery, or in good health (not recorded which). The CDR3 runs from the conserved cysteine through the conserved F or W.

j_gene	v_gene	CDR3aa
TRBJ2-7	TRBV7-2	CASSSLGWGEQYF
TRBJ2-5	TRBV20-1	CSGTSGREGEIQYF
TRBJ2-5	TRBV28	CASRPALRTGDWETKYF
TRBJ1-5	TRBV28	CASSFQGRSNQPQHF
TRBJ2-7	TRBV12-3/TRBV12-4	CASSVEAYEQYF
TRBJ2-2	TRBV29-1	CSAAGTASPGELFF
TRBJ1-1	TRBV6-1	CASSEPNRGSNTEAFF
TRBJ2-1	TRBV29-1	CSGGGAGSYNEQFF
TRBJ2-2	TRBV4-2	CASSPLAGDNEGLFF
TRBJ2-7	TRBV6-1	CASSDRSGRADEHYF
TRBJ2-5	TRBV7-9	CASSSRQIQETQYF
TRBJ2-7	TRBV4-2	CASRGLDGNGQYF
TRBJ2-7	TRBV20-1	CSARWSLAGLNEQYF
TRBJ2-1	TRBV20-1	CSTNRLAGGGNEKFF
TRBJ2-7	TRBV15	CATSPTFGSYQQYF
TRBJ1-1	TRBV20-1	CSARWSREAEAFF